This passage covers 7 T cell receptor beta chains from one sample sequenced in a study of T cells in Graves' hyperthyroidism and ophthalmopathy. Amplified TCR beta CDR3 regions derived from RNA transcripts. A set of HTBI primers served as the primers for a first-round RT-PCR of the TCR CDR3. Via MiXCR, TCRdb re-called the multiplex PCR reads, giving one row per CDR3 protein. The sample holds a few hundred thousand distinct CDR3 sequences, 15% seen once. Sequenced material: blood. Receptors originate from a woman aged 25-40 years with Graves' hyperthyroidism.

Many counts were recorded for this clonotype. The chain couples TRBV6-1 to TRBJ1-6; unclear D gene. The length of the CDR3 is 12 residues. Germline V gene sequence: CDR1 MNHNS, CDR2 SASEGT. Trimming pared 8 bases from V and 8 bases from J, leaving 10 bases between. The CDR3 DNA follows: TGTGCCAGCGGAAGGTCGCATTCACCCCTCCACTTT. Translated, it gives CASGRSHSPLHF.

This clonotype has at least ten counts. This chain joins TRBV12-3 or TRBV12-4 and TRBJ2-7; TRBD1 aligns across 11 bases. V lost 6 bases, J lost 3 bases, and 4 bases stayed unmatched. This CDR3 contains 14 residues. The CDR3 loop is CASRGTGGFYEQYF. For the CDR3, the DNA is TGTGCCAGCAGGGGGACAGGGGGTTTCTACGAGCAGTACTTC.

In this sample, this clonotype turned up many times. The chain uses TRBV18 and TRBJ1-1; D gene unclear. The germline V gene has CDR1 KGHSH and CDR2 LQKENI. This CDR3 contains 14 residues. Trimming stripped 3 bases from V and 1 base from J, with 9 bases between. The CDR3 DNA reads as TGTGCCAGCTCACCGGGCCTATCGAACACTGAAGCTTTCTTT. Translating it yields CASSPGLSNTEAFF.

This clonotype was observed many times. Here the CDR3 DNA reads TGTGCCAGCAGCTTAGTAGCGGGAGGGGTTTACGAGCAGTACTTC. This encodes CASSLVAGGVYEQYF. J is TRBJ2-7 and V is TRBV7-2; 11 positions agree with TRBD2. The CDR3 totals 15 residues. After removal of 1 base from V and 4 bases from J, the junction contained 3 bases not matched to a gene. CDR1 and CDR2 (germline): SGHTA, FQGNSA. Supplemented by reference TRBV7-2 and TRBJ2-7, the full variable domain reads GAGVSQSPSNKVTEKGKDVELRCDPISGHTALYWYRQSLGQGLEFLIYFQGNSAPDKSGLPSDRFSAERTGGSVSTLTIQRTQQEDSAVYLCASSLVAGGVYEQYFGPGTRLTVT.

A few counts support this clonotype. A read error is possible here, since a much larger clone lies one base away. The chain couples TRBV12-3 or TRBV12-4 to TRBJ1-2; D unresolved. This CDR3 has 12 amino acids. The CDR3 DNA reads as TGTGCCAGCAGTCCGGGGTCTTATGGCTGCACCTTC. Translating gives CASSPGSYGCTF.

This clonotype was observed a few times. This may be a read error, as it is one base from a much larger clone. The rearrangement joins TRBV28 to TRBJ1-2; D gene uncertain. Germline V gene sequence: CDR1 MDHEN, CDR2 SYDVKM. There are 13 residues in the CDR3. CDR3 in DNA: TGTGCCAGCAGTTATGGACGGACCTATGGCTACGCCTTC. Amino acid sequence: CASSYGRTYGYAF.

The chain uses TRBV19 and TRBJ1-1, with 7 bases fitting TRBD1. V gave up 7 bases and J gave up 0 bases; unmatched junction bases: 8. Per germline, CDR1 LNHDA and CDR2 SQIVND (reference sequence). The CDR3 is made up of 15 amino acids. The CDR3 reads CASIFAGGMNTEAFF. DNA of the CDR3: TGTGCCAGTATTTTTGCAGGGGGGATGAACACTGAAGCTTTCTTT.